This T cell receptor (beta chain) was found in a study of blood T cells in healthy people across ages. Together with a sample-barcoded 5' primer, a J-beta primer mix was included in a second PCR lasting about 7 to 11 cycles. A 12-random-nucleotide template-switch adaptor tagged each cDNA molecule. MiXCR, run by TCRdb on the 5' RACE reads, gives a single entry per CDR3 protein. The sample shows around 1,700,000 distinct CDR3 sequences, roughly 27% of them seen only once. Healthy Caucasian individuals from Russia aged 6 to 90 were enrolled as donors. Researchers collected approximately 9.5 milliliters of peripheral blood from every single donor. They isolated at least 7 million PBMCs from each sample. At least ten counts were recorded for this clonotype. The V segment lost 6 bases and the J segment 7 bases; nucleotides outside the gene matches: 11. CDR1 is SQVTM and CDR2 is ANQGSEA in the germline V gene. This CDR3 has 13 amino acids.

The rearrangement links TRBV29-1 to TRBJ2-5, with 7 bases fitting TRBD1. This receptor was identified in a woman aged 25 to 39 in good health. The sequenced material came from blood. CDR3 loop: CSVPTGQFGTQYF. For the CDR3, the DNA is TGCAGCGTCCCCACGGGACAGTTCGGGACCCAGTACTTC. Combining the CDR3 with reference TRBV29-1 and TRBJ2-5 gives the whole variable domain SAVISQKPSRDICQRGTSLTIQCQVDSQVTMMFWYRQQPGQSLTLIATANQGSEATYESGFVIDKFPISRPNLTFSTLTVSNMSPEDSSIYLCSVPTGQFGTQYFGPGTRLLVL.